This TCR beta chain is from a study of Tregs in tolerant kidney transplant recipients. TCRdb keeps only in-frame clones here, not all; method: immunoSEQ multiplex PCR. The top ten hold 0.5% to 0.65% of the sample, which has about 240,000 clones, more than 65% seen once. Unstimulated regulatory T cells (CD4+CD25+CD127-), CD4+CD25- non-regulatory cells, CD4 and CD8 cells were FACS-sorted from thawed PBMCs. The CDR3 covers 13 residues. Germline V gives CDR1 MNHEY, CDR2 SVGAGI. Between the trimmed V and J ends, which lost 0 bases and 4 bases, there was a span of 4 bases. The study, taken as a whole, reports: Biological reproducibility was not directly addressed in this study. Tregs expanded with activated donor B cells seemed most donor-specific. Findings come from small patient numbers and require larger validation.

This clone was seen a few times. The antigen is unknown. This sequence was found in a human donor in good health. The chain has TRBV6-5 and TRBJ1-3, with no clear D. Sequencing used CD4+ T cells from blood. The CDR3 coding sequence is TGTGCCAGCAGTTACTCGCGAGGAAACACCATATATTTT. Translation gives CASSYSRGNTIYF.